This entry lists 10 T cell receptor beta chains sequenced from one sample in a study of T-cell reconstitution after alpha-beta-depleted transplantation in children. The authors prepared the TCRbeta library with unique molecular identifiers. TCRdb reanalysed the PCR reads using MiXCR and keeps one entry per CDR3 protein. The data contain approximately 240,000 distinct CDR3 sequences, roughly 9% of them seen just once; the ten biggest clones take up roughly 6.2%. Source: PBMCs from the stem cell graft donor, taken from the stem cell graft. These receptors originate from a human donor who donated a stem cell graft to a child with acute lymphoblastic leukemia.

This clonotype was seen ten or more times. The chain recombines TRBV5-1 with TRBJ2-3; tentatively, D is TRBD2 (7 bases). Trimming removed 4 bases from V and 1 base from J, with 19 bases in between. Per the germline V gene, CDR1 is SGHRS and CDR2 is YFSETQ. The CDR3 length is 17 residues. In nucleotides, the CDR3 is TGCGCCAGCAGCCACCCCGGGCGGGGGCTAGGCACAGATACGCAGTATTTT. It yields the protein CASSHPGRGLGTDTQYF.

J is TRBJ2-7 and V is TRBV29-1; D possibly uses TRBD1 or TRBD2 (5 bases each). Germline V gives CDR1 SQVTM, CDR2 ANQGSEA. The CDR3 consists of 15 residues. CDR3 sequence reads: CSVELGRSSAYEQYF. CDR3 DNA: TGCAGTGTAGAGCTGGGACGGTCAAGCGCCTACGAGCAGTACTTC.

At least ten counts were recorded for this clonotype. The chain is built from TRBV14 and TRBJ2-4; D is undetermined. The CDR3 consists of 14 residues. CDR1 and CDR2 (germline): SGHDN, FVKESK. V was trimmed by 3 bases and J by 0 bases, leaving 6 bases between them. This CDR3 reads CASSHSGAKNIQYF. The DNA of the CDR3 is TGTGCCAGCAGCCATTCGGGAGCCAAAAACATTCAGTACTTC.

This clonotype has at least ten counts. The V call is TRBV2, the J call TRBJ2-6, with D possibly TRBD2 on 6 matching bases. Germline lookup yields CDR1 SNHLY and CDR2 FYNNEI. Trimming stripped 3 bases from V and 0 bases from J, with 9 bases between. The CDR3 extends over 16 amino acids. The DNA of the CDR3 is TGTGCCAGCAGTGATTTGGGGGGCTCTGGGGCCAACGTCCTGACTTTC. Encoded protein: CASSDLGGSGANVLTF.

V gene TRBV20-1 combines with J gene TRBJ2-5, with D maybe TRBD1 (6 bases). This CDR3 spans 14 amino acids. The germline V and J ends were trimmed by 1 base and 1 base, with 10 bases remaining between them. The germline CDR1 and CDR2 sequences are DFQATT and SNEGSKA (reference sequence). The CDR3 DNA reads TGCAGTGCTAGAGGGCAGGGGACCCAAGAGACCCAGTACTTC. Translated: CSARGQGTQETQYF.

The table lists this clonotype with a few counts. The chain is built from TRBV5-5 and TRBJ1-1; D remains ambiguous. CDR1 is SGHKS, CDR2 YYEKEE, per germline (reference sequence). Trimming removed 1 base from V and 5 bases from J, with 15 bases in between. The CDR3 is 15 residues long. The CDR3 coding sequence is TGTGCCAGCAGCTTGTGGGTTGAGGGTGTGACTGAAGCTTTCTTT. The encoded protein is CASSLWVEGVTEAFF. Complete variable domain (other parts from reference TRBV5-5 and TRBJ1-1): DAGVTQSPTHLIKTRGQQVTLRCSPISGHKSVSWYQQVLGQGPQFIFQYYEKEERGRGNFPDRFSARQFPNYSSELNVNALLLGDSALYLCASSLWVEGVTEAFFGQGTRLTVV.

As concerns this clonotype: A read error may produce the germline difference seen at one junction end. The chain links TRBV5-1 to TRBJ2-4; D remains ambiguous. Germline V lookup: CDR1 SGHRS, CDR2 YFSETQ. The CDR3 loop spans 12 amino acids. The CDR3 nucleotides read TGCGCCAGCAGCTTGGGGCAAAACGTTCAGTACTTC. This gives the protein CASSLGQNVQYF.

J is TRBJ2-2 and V is TRBV27; possible D gene TRBD2, 6 bases. The CDR3 loop spans 15 amino acids. Germline lookup yields CDR1 MNHEY and CDR2 SMNVEV (reference sequence). Trimming removed 7 bases from V and 5 bases from J, with 17 bases in between. The CDR3 DNA reads TGTGCCAGCACTAACCCGGGACTCCAAACCGGGGAGCTGTTTTTT. Translated, it gives CASTNPGLQTGELFF.

This clonotype was recorded a few times. DNA for the CDR3: TGTGCCAGCAGTTTCACAGGGTTGCCTATAACATACAATGAGCAGTTCTTC. Protein sequence: CASSFTGLPITYNEQFF. The V call is TRBV7-2, the J call TRBJ2-1; a weak D match, TRBD1 (6 bases). The V and J ends lost 6 bases and 4 bases respectively, with 22 bases between them. The CDR3 runs 17 residues. Germline lookup yields CDR1 SGHTA and CDR2 FQGNSA.

The rearrangement links TRBV5-6 to TRBJ2-5; D might be TRBD1 (5 bases). The length of the CDR3 is 17 residues. The germline V gene encodes CDR1 SGHDT and CDR2 YYEEEE. Trimming took 0 bases from V and 1 from J, leaving 16 bases between them. The chain's CDR3 is CASSLGRVALFQETQYF. CDR3 coding DNA: TGTGCCAGCAGCTTGGGCAGGGTCGCGCTATTCCAAGAGACCCAGTACTTC.